Each of the 31 T cell receptor beta chains below was sequenced from the same sample in a study of cytomegalovirus exposure and HLA in healthy donors. PCR primers comprised 60 Vbeta and 13 Jbeta primers. Some clones are missing from TCRdb's copy, which holds only in-frame ones; the method was immunoSEQ multiplex PCR. The data contain tens of thousands of clones, roughly four fifths of them singletons. Input material: PBMCs. The receptors were sampled from a human donor in good health.

This clone was recorded once. The rearrangement joins TRBV6-4 to TRBJ1-6; TRBD1 matches at 8 bases. CDR1 is MRHNA, CDR2 SNTAGT, per germline. V lost 3 bases, J lost 9 bases, and 7 bases stayed unmatched. The CDR3 loop spans 15 amino acids. The CDR3 is CASSEGQGRGSPLHF. Here the CDR3 DNA reads TGTGCCAGCAGTGAAGGACAGGGTCGTGGTTCACCCCTCCACTTT.

This chain uses TRBV11-1 with TRBJ2-2, with D tentatively TRBD1 (5 bases). The CDR3 totals 14 residues. Germline CDR1 SGHAT, CDR2 FQDESV (reference sequence). The V end lost 3 bases, the J end lost 4 bases, and 9 bases lay between the germline ends. The CDR3 coding sequence is TGTGCCAGCAGCTTGCAAGGGGTCACCGGGGAGCTGTTTTTT. It yields the protein CASSLQGVTGELFF.

The chain combines TRBV2 with TRBJ2-3, with D possibly matching TRBD2 (6 bases). Trimming took 11 bases from V and 4 from J, leaving 19 bases between them. CDR1 is SNHLY, CDR2 FYNNEI, per germline. This CDR3 has 14 amino acids. The CDR3 loop reads CAGTAGRGPDTQYF. The CDR3 bases are TGTGCCGGAACCGCGGGGCGGGGCCCAGATACGCAGTATTTT. The full variable domain, with the rest looked up from reference TRBV2 and TRBJ2-3, is EPEVTQTPSHQVTQMGQEVILRCVPISNHLYFYWYRQILGQKVEFLVSFYNNEISEKSEIFDDQFSVERPDGSNFTLKIRSTKLEDSAMYFCAGTAGRGPDTQYFGPGTRLTVL.

This clone appeared a few times. The chain joins TRBV6-5 to TRBJ2-1; 12 nucleotides line up with TRBD1. The CDR3 has 16 amino acids. V dropped 2 bases and J dropped 10; count of bases not matched to a gene: 9. Germline CDR1 MNHEY, CDR2 SVGAGI. The CDR3 region is CASSYGQGQGALEQFF. CDR3 coding DNA: TGTGCCAGCAGTTACGGACAGGGACAGGGGGCCCTCGAGCAGTTCTTC.

This clone was counted a few times. The germline gene is not matched at one end of the junction; a read error may be the cause. The chain couples TRBV19 to TRBJ1-2; D not certain. Germline V lookup: CDR1 LNHDA, CDR2 SQIVND (reference sequence). The CDR3 spans 12 residues. The CDR3 sequence: CASRGSQTVPRF. CDR3 coding DNA: TGTGCCAGTAGGGGCTCTCAGACGGTACCGCGCTTC.

This clone came up once. This CDR3 reads CSVVDRGLGGYTF. CDR3 nucleotides: TGCAGCGTAGTCGACAGGGGGCTGGGTGGCTACACCTTC. The chain uses TRBV29-1 and TRBJ1-2, with 10 positions matching TRBD1. V trimming: 6 bases; J trimming: 7 bases; junction bases outside the gene matches: 8. The CDR3 loop spans 13 amino acids. Germline V lookup: CDR1 SQVTM, CDR2 ANQGSEA. The full variable domain, with the rest looked up from reference TRBV29-1 and TRBJ1-2, is SAVISQKPSRDICQRGTSLTIQCQVDSQVTMMFWYRQQPGQSLTLIATANQGSEATYESGFVIDKFPISRPNLTFSTLTVSNMSPEDSSIYLCSVVDRGLGGYTFGSGTRLTVV.

The chain has TRBV5-1 and TRBJ2-1; 13 nucleotides align to TRBD2. Germline assignment: CDR1 SGHRS and CDR2 YFSETQ. Unmatched junction bases numbered 10, after V lost 4 bases and J lost 0 bases. CDR3 length: 19 amino acids. CDR3 in amino acids: CASSVGLAGALSSYNEQFF. In nucleotides, the CDR3 is TGCGCCAGCAGCGTTGGACTAGCGGGGGCCCTGAGCTCCTACAATGAGCAGTTCTTC.

This clone has just a few counts. The chain uses TRBV9 and TRBJ2-7, with 12 bases fitting TRBD2. V was clipped by 0 bases and J by 2 bases; unmatched bases: 0. CDR1 is SGDLS, CDR2 YYNGEE, per germline. CDR3 size: 15 residues. CDR3 amino acids: CASSVGTSGTYEQYF. The DNA for the CDR3 is TGTGCCAGCAGCGTAGGGACTAGCGGGACCTACGAGCAGTACTTC.

The CDR3: CASSWTLISYNEQFF. The CDR3, as DNA: TGTGCCAGCAGCTGGACTCTAATATCCTACAATGAGCAGTTCTTC. This chain links TRBV5-6 with TRBJ2-1; a weak D match, TRBD2 (5 bases). The CDR3 consists of 15 residues. From germline, CDR1 is SGHDT and CDR2 YYEEEE. The germline V and J ends were trimmed by 3 bases and 1 base, with 11 bases remaining between them.

Only a few counts were recorded for this clone. The CDR3 is CASSIRQGTDTQYF. The CDR3 bases are TGTGCCAGTAGTATCCGACAGGGGACAGATACGCAGTATTTT. The chain uses TRBV19 and TRBJ2-3; TRBD1 aligns across 8 bases. The CDR3 extends over 14 amino acids. V trimming: 3 bases; J trimming: 3 bases; junction bases outside the gene matches: 2. From germline, CDR1 is LNHDA and CDR2 SQIVND (reference sequence). Full variable domain (missing parts from reference TRBV19 and TRBJ2-3): DGGITQSPKYLFRKEGQNVTLSCEQNLNHDAMYWYRQDPGQGLRLIYYSQIVNDFQKGDIAEGYSVSREKKESFPLTVTSAQKNPTAFYLCASSIRQGTDTQYFGPGTRLTVL.

This chain connects TRBV7-9 to TRBJ2-7; D is undetermined. The length of the CDR3 is 14 residues. Germline CDR1 is SEHNR and CDR2 is FQNEAQ (reference sequence). V gave up 5 bases and J gave up 0 bases, with 11 bases separating them. CDR3 region: CASSPPEPSYEQYF. In DNA, the CDR3 is TGTGCCAGCAGCCCCCCGGAGCCCTCCTACGAGCAGTACTTC.

The chain couples TRBV9 to TRBJ1-6; tentative D call: TRBD1 (5 bases). Trimming removed 2 bases at V and 5 bases at J, with 17 bases between. CDR1 SGDLS and CDR2 YYNGEE come from the germline V gene. The CDR3 spans 17 residues. The CDR3 DNA sequence: TGTGCCAGCAGCGTCTTCGACAGCCCATACGATAATTCACCCCTCCACTTT. Translating gives CASSVFDSPYDNSPLHF.

CDR3 region: CASSHLDRLNTEAFF. The CDR3, as DNA: TGCGCCAGCAGCCACCTAGACAGGCTGAACACTGAAGCTTTCTTT. This sequence joins TRBV4-1 and TRBJ1-1, with a tentative D call TRBD1 (6 bases). The CDR3 has 15 residues. V lost 3 bases and J 0 bases, leaving 11 bases between the germline ends. From germline, CDR1 is MGHRA and CDR2 YSYEKL.

This chain uses TRBV5-4 with TRBJ2-6; D is perhaps TRBD2 (5 bases). Trimming took off 4 bases at V and 2 bases at J, with 10 bases between the two ends. Germline CDR1 and CDR2: SGHNT and YYREEE (reference sequence). This CDR3 is 15 amino acids long. The CDR3 here is CASSMRVAGANVLTF. In DNA, the CDR3 is TGTGCCAGCAGCATGAGGGTCGCTGGGGCCAACGTCCTGACTTTC. Full variable domain (missing parts from reference TRBV5-4 and TRBJ2-6): ETGVTQSPTHLIKTRGQQVTLRCSSQSGHNTVSWYQQALGQGPQFIFQYYREEENGRGNFPPRFSGLQFPNYSSELNVNALELDDSALYLCASSMRVAGANVLTFGAGSRLTVL.

The chain has TRBV6-1 and TRBJ2-7, with 7 bases lining up with TRBD1. Looked up from germline, CDR1 is MNHNS and CDR2 is SASEGT. J lost 4 bases, V lost 8 bases, and 5 bases had no gene match. This CDR3 region has 12 residues. CDR3 sequence (DNA): TGTGCCAGCTCGGGACAGTTGTACGAGCAGTACTTC. It encodes CASSGQLYEQYF.

This clone has a handful of counts. The chain has TRBV19 and TRBJ2-3; 14 bases are a match to TRBD2. The CDR3 consists of 15 residues. The germline V gene encodes CDR1 LNHDA and CDR2 SQIVND (reference sequence). V gave up 6 bases and J gave up 4 bases; unmatched junction bases: 3. The CDR3 loop is CASSRLAGGADTQYF. In DNA form, the CDR3 reads TGTGCCAGTAGCCGACTAGCGGGGGGGGCAGATACGCAGTATTTT.

The chain employs TRBV5-1 and TRBJ2-3; TRBD2 matches 10 bases. The V gene end was trimmed by 8 bases and the J gene end by 3 bases; junction bases not matched to a gene: 9. The CDR3 contains 15 residues. The germline CDR1 and CDR2 sequences are SGHRS and YFSETQ. This CDR3 is CASTRAGGRTDTQYF. DNA of the CDR3: TGCGCCAGTACGAGAGCGGGGGGGAGGACAGATACGCAGTATTTT.

The CDR3 loop is CASTSRSTSGADTQYF. The CDR3 nucleotides read TGTGCCAGCACCTCGAGGTCCACTTCAGGGGCAGATACGCAGTATTTT. This sequence joins TRBV28 and TRBJ2-3, with D possibly TRBD1 on 6 matching bases. This CDR3 is 16 amino acids long. CDR1 and CDR2 (germline): MDHEN, SYDVKM. V was pared by 7 bases and J by 4 bases, with 21 bases between.

The genes are TRBV5-6 and TRBJ1-1; maybe TRBD1 (6 bases). The CDR3 has 16 residues. Germline CDR1 SGHDT, CDR2 YYEEEE. Trimming removed 4 bases at V and 1 base at J, with 17 bases between. The CDR3 sequence is CASSPTGGTPNTEAFF. CDR3 DNA: TGTGCCAGCAGCCCCACGGGAGGGACACCGAACACTGAAGCTTTCTTT.

J is TRBJ2-5 and V is TRBV6-5, with D tentatively TRBD1 (6 bases). V lost 6 bases, J lost 5 bases, and 13 bases lay in between. The CDR3 covers 13 residues. Germline V gives CDR1 MNHEY, CDR2 SVGAGI. This CDR3 reads CASRQGGGETQYF. For the CDR3, the DNA is TGTGCCAGCAGACAGGGTGGCGGGGAGACCCAGTACTTC.

This sequence joins TRBV7-2 and TRBJ2-1; 10 nucleotides align to TRBD2. Trimming took 2 bases from V and 10 from J; bases not matched to a gene: 8. Germline CDR1 SGHTA, CDR2 FQGNSA. The CDR3 is 15 amino acids. This CDR3 is CASSLTSGVIREQFF. The CDR3 DNA sequence: TGTGCCAGCAGCTTAACTAGCGGGGTAATACGCGAGCAGTTCTTC.

This chain links TRBV5-1 with TRBJ2-3, with 8 bases that match TRBD2. Germline V gene data show CDR1 as SGHRS and CDR2 as YFSETQ. The junction had 9 bases not matched to a gene; V was cut back by 2 bases and J by 1 base. The CDR3 is made up of 17 amino acids. The CDR3 protein is CASSFPKAGVGTDTQYF. The CDR3, as DNA: TGCGCCAGCAGCTTCCCCAAAGCGGGGGTGGGCACAGATACGCAGTATTTT.

V usage is TRBV27 and J usage is TRBJ1-1; TRBD1 might be the D (6 bases). The V gene's germline CDR1 is MNHEY and CDR2 SMNVEV (reference sequence). Trimming took 8 bases from V and 1 from J, leaving 17 bases between them. The CDR3 is 15 residues long. CDR3 in DNA: TGTGCCAGCTATACGAGGACAGCCCCGAACACTGAAGCTTTCTTT. Protein: CASYTRTAPNTEAFF.

CDR3 in amino acids: CASSPLGQGKETQYF. In DNA form, the CDR3 reads TGTGCCAGCAGTCCCCTGGGACAGGGTAAAGAGACCCAGTACTTC. The rearrangement joins TRBV28 to TRBJ2-5; 9 bases map to TRBD1. The CDR3 is 15 amino acids. V lost 5 bases and J lost 3; bases outside the gene matches: 7. Germline V lookup: CDR1 MDHEN, CDR2 SYDVKM.

The chain uses TRBV5-8 and TRBJ2-7; D possibly corresponds to TRBD1 (6 bases). Trimming pared 4 bases from V and 2 bases from J, leaving 16 bases between. CDR3 length: 15 residues. CDR1 and CDR2 from the germline V gene are SGHTS and YDEGEE. The CDR3 nucleotides are TGTGCCAGCAGCATCACAGGGACCCTACCCTACGAGCAGTACTTC. Protein sequence: CASSITGTLPYEQYF.

This clone occurred a few times. V gene TRBV28 combines with J gene TRBJ1-1, with 7 bases matching TRBD1. Unmatched junction bases numbered 12, after V lost 6 bases and J lost 5 bases. CDR3 length: 15 residues. Germline lookup yields CDR1 MDHEN and CDR2 SYDVKM. CDR3 in amino acids: CASRGSTGRITEAFF. Written as DNA, the CDR3 is TGTGCCAGCAGGGGGTCGACAGGGCGAATAACTGAAGCTTTCTTT.

This sequence joins TRBV7-6 and TRBJ1-3; weak D call: TRBD1 (5 bases). V was cut by 5 bases and J by 0 bases, with 11 bases left in between. From germline, CDR1 is SGHVS and CDR2 FNYEAQ. There are 15 residues in the CDR3. The CDR3 protein is CASSGGHLSGNTIYF. In nucleotides, the CDR3 is TGTGCCAGCAGCGGCGGACACCTCTCTGGAAACACCATATATTTT.

CDR3: CASGRSGGADTQYF. In nucleotides, the CDR3 is TGTGCCAGCGGGCGAAGCGGGGGGGCAGATACGCAGTATTTT. The V and J genes are TRBV2 and TRBJ2-3; 10 bases fit TRBD2. Germline V gives CDR1 SNHLY, CDR2 FYNNEI. The trim removed 8 bases at V and 4 bases at J, leaving 6 bases unmatched. CDR3 length equals 14 residues.

This clone was seen a handful of times. V and J are TRBV6-1 and TRBJ1-5; D ambiguous. Germline values: CDR1 MNHNS, CDR2 SASEGT. V was trimmed by 4 bases and J by 1 base, leaving 11 bases between them. This CDR3 has 15 amino acids. The CDR3 is CASSGARGSNQPQHF. DNA of the CDR3: TGTGCCAGCAGTGGGGCTCGGGGAAGCAATCAGCCCCAGCATTTT.

The chain has TRBV2 and TRBJ1-3; possible D gene TRBD1, 5 bases. With 4 bases removed from V and 4 bases from J, the gap between germline ends came to 8 bases. Germline CDR1 is SNHLY and CDR2 is FYNNEI. The CDR3 covers 13 residues. CDR3 coding DNA: TGTGCCAGCAGTGGGGAGGGGGGAAACACCATATATTTT. It yields the protein CASSGEGGNTIYF.

The V call is TRBV13, the J call TRBJ1-1, with D perhaps matching TRBD1 (5 bases). Germline V lookup: CDR1 PRHDT, CDR2 FYEKMQ (reference sequence). Trimming shortened V by 5 bases and J by 5 bases, and 15 bases separated the two germline ends. The CDR3 is made up of 14 amino acids. The CDR3 DNA follows: TGTGCCAGCAGCCTACGCCTGGGGGGGACTGAAGCTTTCTTT. Translating gives CASSLRLGGTEAFF.